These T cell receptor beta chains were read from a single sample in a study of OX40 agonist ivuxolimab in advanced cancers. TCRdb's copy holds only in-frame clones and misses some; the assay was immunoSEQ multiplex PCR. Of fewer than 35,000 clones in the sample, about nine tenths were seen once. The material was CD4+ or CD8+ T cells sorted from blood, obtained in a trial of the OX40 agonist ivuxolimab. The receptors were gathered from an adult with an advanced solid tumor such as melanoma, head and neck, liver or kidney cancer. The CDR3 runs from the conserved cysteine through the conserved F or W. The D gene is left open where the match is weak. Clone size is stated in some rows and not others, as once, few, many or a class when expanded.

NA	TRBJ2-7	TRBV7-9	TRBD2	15	TGTGCCAGCAGCCATCGGACTAGCGGGAGGGACGAGCAGTACTTC	CASSHRTSGRDEQYF
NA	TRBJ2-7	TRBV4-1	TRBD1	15	TGCGCCAGCAGCCAGGGACAGGGGGCAGGCTACGAGCAGTACTTC	CASSQGQGAGYEQYF
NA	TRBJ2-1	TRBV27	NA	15	TGTGCCAGCAGGACCCTAGGGGGGTCCTACAATGAGCAGTTCTTC	CASRTLGGSYNEQFF
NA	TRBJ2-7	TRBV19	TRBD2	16	TGTGCCAGTAGTATAGACGCCGGGACTACGACCTACGAGCAGTACTTC	CASSIDAGTTTYEQYF
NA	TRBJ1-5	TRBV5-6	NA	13	TGTGCCAGCAGCCCGGGGAGGGGCGAACCCCAGCATTTT	CASSPGRGEPQHF
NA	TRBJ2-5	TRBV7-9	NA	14	TGTGCCAGCAGCTTAGCGGCAGGGAAAGAGACCCAGTACTTC	CASSLAAGKETQYF
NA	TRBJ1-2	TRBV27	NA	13	TGTGCCAGCAGTTCCTCCAGGGTATATGGCTACACCTTC	CASSSSRVYGYTF
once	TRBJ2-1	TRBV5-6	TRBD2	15	TGTGCCAGCAGCTTCCTAGCGGGTACCTACAATGAGCAGTTCTTC	CASSFLAGTYNEQFF
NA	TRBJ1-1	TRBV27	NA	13	TGTGCCAGCAGTTTAGTAAGAAACACTGAAGCTTTCTTT	CASSLVRNTEAFF
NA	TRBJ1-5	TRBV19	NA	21	TGTGCCAGTAGTAGGTATGACGAATGGGTGCTACTTGCCTTTAGCAATCAGCCCCAGCATTTT	CASSRYDEWVLLAFSNQPQHF
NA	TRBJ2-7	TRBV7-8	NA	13	TGTGCCAGCAGCTTAACAGGGCCCTACGAGCAGTACTTC	CASSLTGPYEQYF
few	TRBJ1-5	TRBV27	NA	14	TGTGCCAGCAGTTTACCGGGGGTAAACCAGCCCCAGCATTTT	CASSLPGVNQPQHF
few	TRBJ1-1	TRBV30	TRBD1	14	TGTGCCTGGATATCCGACAGGGGGCTAACTGAAGCTTTCTTT	CAWISDRGLTEAFF
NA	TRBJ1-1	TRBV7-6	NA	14	TGTGCCAGCAGCTTAGCGGGGATGAACACTGAAGCTTTCTTT	CASSLAGMNTEAFF
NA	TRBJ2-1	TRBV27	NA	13	TGTGCCAGCAGTTTTGCGACAGACAATGAGCAGTTCTTC	CASSFATDNEQFF
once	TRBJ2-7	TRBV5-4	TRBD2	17	TGTGCCAGCAGCTTGGTTCCGGCTAGCGGGAGGGTCGACGAGCAGTACTTC	CASSLVPASGRVDEQYF
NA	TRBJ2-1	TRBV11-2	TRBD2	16	TGTGCCAGCAGCTTCGGACTAGCGAGCACCTACAATGAGCAGTTCTTC	CASSFGLASTYNEQFF
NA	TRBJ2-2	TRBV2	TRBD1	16	TGTGCCAGCAGAGAACCCGACAGGGAATACCCCGGGGAGCTGTTTTTT	CASREPDREYPGELFF
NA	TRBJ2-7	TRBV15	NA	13	TGTGCCACCAGCAGAGCGAGGGGTTGGGAGCAGTACTTC	CATSRARGWEQYF
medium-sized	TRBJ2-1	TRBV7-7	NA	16	TGTGCCAGCAGCTCAATGCCCGGGAGCTCCTACAATGAGCAGTTCTTC	CASSSMPGSSYNEQFF
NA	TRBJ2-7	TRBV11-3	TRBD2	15	TGTGCCAGCAGCCCAGGGACTAGCGGGAGTTACGAGCAGTACTTC	CASSPGTSGSYEQYF
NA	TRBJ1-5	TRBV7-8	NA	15	TGTGCCAGCAGCTGGGCCGGGGGAAGCAATCAGCCCCAGCATTTT	CASSWAGGSNQPQHF
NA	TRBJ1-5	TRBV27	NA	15	TGTGCCAGCAGTTTCGTTCTGGGTAACAATCAGCCCCAGCATTTT	CASSFVLGNNQPQHF
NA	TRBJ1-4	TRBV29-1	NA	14	TGCAGCGTTGAATCCCCAGGGTTAAGTGAAAAACTGTTTTTT	CSVESPGLSEKLFF
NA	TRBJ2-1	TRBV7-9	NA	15	TGTGCCAGCAGCTTAGCTGGGGGCAGATACAATGAGCAGTTCTTC	CASSLAGGRYNEQFF
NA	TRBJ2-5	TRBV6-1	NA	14	TGTGCCAGCAGTGATTGGGCTACCCAAGAGACCCAGTACTTC	CASSDWATQETQYF
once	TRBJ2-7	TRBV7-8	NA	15	TGTGCCAGCAGCTTAGCGCCAGGGGACGCCTACGAGCAGTACTTC	CASSLAPGDAYEQYF
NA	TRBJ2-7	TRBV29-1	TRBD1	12	TGCAGCGGGGGACAGGGAAGCTACGAGCAGTACTTC	CSGGQGSYEQYF
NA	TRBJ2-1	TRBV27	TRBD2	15	TGTGCCAGCAGTCTACTAGCGGGAGGGTTATATGAGCAGTTCTTC	CASSLLAGGLYEQFF
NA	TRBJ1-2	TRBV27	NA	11	TGTGCCAGCACGGGGGGATATGGCTACACCTTC	CASTGGYGYTF